The source of this T cell receptor beta chain is a study of shared clonotypes between healthy human individuals. CD8 cells classed as naive were CD45RO-negative and positively selected for CCR7, excluding terminally differentiated effector memory CD45RA+ cells. With V trimmed by 5 bases and J by 5 bases, 2 bases remained unmatched. The CDR3 runs to 12 residues. Germline CDR1 reads SGHTA; CDR2 reads FQGNSA. Only in-frame clones appear in the TCRdb table, and some are missing; sequencing was by immunoSEQ multiplex PCR. The sample records millions of clones, about 95% being singletons. This rearrangement joins TRBV7-2 to TRBJ1-2, with TRBD1 matching over 7 bases. This TCR derives from a man between 18 and 29 years old in good health. The sample comprised naive CD8+ T cells sorted from blood. The CDR3 reads CASSETGYGYTF. The CDR3 bases are TGTGCCAGCAGCGAGACAGGGTATGGCTACACCTTC.